These 22 T cell receptor beta chains were all obtained from the same sample, sequenced in a study of cytomegalovirus exposure and HLA in healthy donors. Primers included in the PCR were 60 Vbeta and 13 Jbeta primers. Repertoires were generated with immunoSEQ multiplex PCR, while TCRdb's copy carries only in-frame clones and drops some. The sample is made up of around 140,000 clones, and the top ten hold 1.7% of it. The specimen was PBMCs. These receptors were obtained from a man aged 18 to 30 in good health and CMV-seronegative.

The V call is TRBV21-1, the J call TRBJ2-5; the D call of TRBD1 is as the table states it, not checked on the DNA. TRBV21-1 is a pseudogene locus. The length of the CDR3 is 15 residues. The CDR3 coding sequence is TGTGCCAGCAGCCGGGACAGGGGAGGAGGAGAGACCCAGTACTTC. Protein sequence: CASSRDRGGGETQYF.

The V gene is TRBV11-3, the J gene TRBJ2-7, with 9 bases matching TRBD1. V lost 4 bases to trimming and J lost 5 bases; unmatched junction nucleotides: 6. The germline V gene encodes CDR1 SGHNT and CDR2 YENEEA. This CDR3 has 14 amino acids. The CDR3 DNA follows: TGTGCCAGCAGCTACAGGGGGCGGCTGGACGAGCAGTACTTC. Translating gives CASSYRGRLDEQYF.

The chain employs TRBV10-3 and TRBJ2-6; D is unresolved. The CDR3 has 16 amino acids. Trimming removed 3 bases at V and 0 bases at J, with 9 bases between. Germline CDR1 and CDR2: ENHRY and SYGVKD. The CDR3 bases are TGTGCCATCAGTGACCCAACGAGCTCTGGGGCCAACGTCCTGACTTTC. It is translated as CAISDPTSSGANVLTF.

The CDR3 sequence: CASSGGTGGANQPQHF. CDR3 nucleotide sequence: TGTGCCAGCAGTGGGGGGACAGGGGGGGCCAATCAGCCCCAGCATTTT. The chain has TRBV6-1 and TRBJ1-5, with 11 positions matching TRBD1. Germline V gives CDR1 MNHNS, CDR2 SASEGT. The CDR3 sequence is 16 residues long. V was clipped by 4 bases and J by 3 bases; unmatched bases: 5.

The chain carries TRBV7-2 and TRBJ2-1; 13 bases agree with TRBD2. The trim removed 11 bases at V and 9 bases at J, leaving 13 bases unmatched. The CDR3 covers 15 residues. Germline V CDR1 and CDR2: SGHTA, FQGNSA. The CDR3 here is CAGGKGLAGVIEQFF. The CDR3 DNA reads TGTGCCGGGGGAAAAGGACTAGCGGGAGTGATTGAGCAGTTCTTC.

This chain joins TRBV29-1 and TRBJ1-2; D remains ambiguous. Germline CDR1 SQVTM, CDR2 ANQGSEA. The CDR3 has 14 residues. Trimming left V 2 bases short and J 4 bases short, with 14 bases between. CDR3 in amino acids: CSVEPPGEGYGYTF. In nucleotides, the CDR3 is TGCAGCGTTGAACCCCCGGGTGAGGGCTATGGCTACACCTTC.

The CDR3 protein is CASSPGTGVISAQHF. The CDR3 region has the DNA TGCGCCAGCAGCCCCGGGACAGGGGTTATATCAGCCCAGCATTTT. The rearrangement uses TRBV5-1 and TRBJ1-5; 10 nucleotides match TRBD1. Looked up from germline, CDR1 is SGHRS and CDR2 is YFSETQ. The CDR3 is 15 amino acids. Losses at the gene ends were 4 bases for V and 11 bases for J; bases not matched to a gene: 12.

The chain uses TRBV6-5 and TRBJ2-7, with D possibly being TRBD1 (6 bases). Trimming removed 0 bases from V and 3 bases from J, with 12 bases in between. The CDR3 is 15 residues long. Per the germline V gene, CDR1 is MNHEY and CDR2 is SVGAGI. CDR3: CASSYSTAGDYEQYF. CDR3 nucleotides: TGTGCCAGCAGTTACTCGACGGCAGGGGACTACGAGCAGTACTTC.

The chain combines TRBV7-2 with TRBJ2-3, with TRBD2 matching over 12 bases. Germline-derived CDR1 and CDR2 are SGHTA and FQGNSA. The trim removed 9 bases at V and 2 bases at J, leaving 15 bases unmatched. This CDR3 has 18 residues. CDR3 amino acids: CASAQLSRLAGDTDTQYF. Here the CDR3 DNA reads TGTGCCAGTGCGCAGCTTAGTCGACTAGCGGGGGACACAGATACGCAGTATTTT.

The genes are TRBV10-3 and TRBJ1-2, with 8 bases fitting TRBD1. Losses at the gene ends were 7 bases for V and 2 bases for J; bases not matched to a gene: 9. Per germline, CDR1 ENHRY and CDR2 SYGVKD. The CDR3 is 15 residues long. CDR3 in DNA: TGTGCCATCAACGTCGTCGACAGGGGCAACTATGGCTACACCTTC. This encodes CAINVVDRGNYGYTF.

The gene calls are TRBV6-6 and TRBJ2-1; 11 positions agree with TRBD2. The ends lost 6 bases at V and 5 bases at J; junction bases unmatched: 9. CDR3 length equals 16 residues. Germline lookup yields CDR1 MNHNY and CDR2 SVGAGI (reference sequence). CDR3 amino acids: CASSFLLAGGHNEQFF. CDR3 in DNA: TGTGCCAGCAGCTTCCTTCTAGCGGGAGGACACAATGAGCAGTTCTTC.

J is TRBJ1-2 and V is TRBV7-2, with 8 bases that match TRBD1. In germline, CDR1 is SGHTA, CDR2 FQGNSA. The ends lost 5 bases at V and 5 bases at J; junction bases unmatched: 10. This CDR3 has 15 residues. This chain's CDR3 is CASSPRVGQGYGYTF. In DNA form, the CDR3 reads TGTGCCAGCAGCCCTAGAGTTGGACAGGGATATGGCTACACCTTC.

The rearrangement uses TRBV7-3 and TRBJ2-2; D not resolved. V dropped 6 bases and J dropped 5 bases, with 7 bases sitting between them. Germline V lookup: CDR1 SGHTA, CDR2 FQGTGA. The CDR3 totals 12 residues. In nucleotides, the CDR3 is TGTGCCAGCAGTCTACAGACCGGGGAGCTGTTTTTT. Its translation is CASSLQTGELFF.

The rearrangement links TRBV7-9 to TRBJ2-1; no clear D. V was cut by 1 base and J by 0 bases, with 10 bases left in between. The CDR3 contains 16 residues. Germline CDR1 SEHNR, CDR2 FQNEAQ (reference sequence). The CDR3 nucleotides read TGTGCCAGCAGCTTAGGTGGTGGCATCTCCTACAATGAGCAGTTCTTC. Encoded protein: CASSLGGGISYNEQFF.

This rearrangement joins TRBV28 to TRBJ2-3, with TRBD1 identical over 8 bases. The V and J ends lost 4 bases and 2 bases, in that order; junction bases with no gene match: 5. From germline, CDR1 is MDHEN and CDR2 SYDVKM. This CDR3 spans 15 amino acids. For the CDR3, the DNA is TGTGCCAGCAGTTCGGACAGGGATTCCACAGATACGCAGTATTTT. Protein: CASSSDRDSTDTQYF.

The chain has TRBV27 and TRBJ2-7; TRBD2 might be the D (6 bases). The CDR3 runs 15 residues. Germline-derived CDR1 and CDR2 are MNHEY and SMNVEV (reference sequence). Trimming shortened V by 3 bases and J by 0 bases, and 12 bases separated the two germline ends. The CDR3 spells CASSFLAKSSYEQYF. DNA of the CDR3: TGTGCCAGCAGTTTCCTAGCGAAGAGCTCCTACGAGCAGTACTTC.

This rearrangement joins TRBV2 to TRBJ1-5, with 10 nucleotides matching TRBD1. CDR1 is SNHLY, CDR2 FYNNEI, per germline. The CDR3 runs 14 residues. V lost 6 bases, J lost 7 bases, and 6 bases stayed unmatched. DNA of the CDR3: TGTGCCAGCAGGACCGGGACAGGGGACCAGCCCCAGCATTTT. Translating gives CASRTGTGDQPQHF. The full variable domain, completed using reference TRBV2 and TRBJ1-5, is EPEVTQTPSHQVTQMGQEVILRCVPISNHLYFYWYRQILGQKVEFLVSFYNNEISEKSEIFDDQFSVERPDGSNFTLKIRSTKLEDSAMYFCASRTGTGDQPQHFGDGTRLSIL.

The genes are TRBV4-2 and TRBJ1-5, with 7 bases lining up with TRBD1. J lost 4 bases, V lost 2 bases, and 2 bases had no gene match. Germline assignment: CDR1 LGHNA and CDR2 YNFKEQ. The CDR3 loop spans 14 amino acids. Here the CDR3 DNA reads TGTGCCAGCAGCCAATCACAGGGGAATCAGCCCCAGCATTTT. Encoded protein: CASSQSQGNQPQHF.

The V call is TRBV27, the J call TRBJ2-7; no clear D gene. The germline V and J ends were trimmed by 4 bases and 2 bases, with 15 bases remaining between them. Per germline, CDR1 MNHEY and CDR2 SMNVEV (reference sequence). The CDR3 has 15 amino acids. CDR3 bases: TGTGCCAGCAGTTCCGGTCCCCCTACGACCTACGAGCAGTACTTC. Translated, it gives CASSSGPPTTYEQYF.

The V and J genes are TRBV5-1 and TRBJ1-5; D may be TRBD1 (5 bases). Germline-derived CDR1 and CDR2 are SGHRS and YFSETQ. This CDR3 is built from 14 residues. The V and J ends lost 2 bases and 8 bases respectively, with 14 bases between them. DNA of the CDR3: TGCGCCAGCAGCTTCGGCCAGTCGGGGGAGCCCCAGCATTTT. It is translated as CASSFGQSGEPQHF.

This rearrangement joins TRBV29-1 to TRBJ2-7; a possible D gene is TRBD2 (7 bases). The V gene lost 4 bases and the J gene lost 6 bases, with 16 bases spanning the gap. The germline CDR1 and CDR2 sequences are SQVTM and ANQGSEA. The CDR3 length is 13 residues. For the CDR3, the DNA is TGCAGCGTTGCGGCGGTGGGGGGGCTCGAGCAGTACTTC. This sequence encodes CSVAAVGGLEQYF.

The chain employs TRBV4-2 and TRBJ2-4, with D tentatively TRBD2 (6 bases). The CDR3 runs to 19 residues. Germline loops: CDR1 LGHNA, CDR2 YNFKEQ. Trimming pared 0 bases from V and 0 bases from J, leaving 18 bases between. The CDR3: CASSQDRRSAGLAKNIQYF. The CDR3 region has the DNA TGTGCCAGCAGCCAAGATCGGCGGTCGGCGGGACTAGCCAAAAACATTCAGTACTTC.